The 17 T cell receptor beta chains below all came from one sample that was sequenced in a study of vaccination and CD4 T cells after COVID-19. The time point is: late sampling 161 to 241 days after vaccination in three convalescent patients. Treatment indicated: approximately nine-day PBMC culture with coronavirus spike peptide pools or control peptides (ViraFEST assay). CD4+ T cells that had been cultured provided DNA sequenced with the Oncomine TCR Beta short-read assay. MiXCR was run by TCRdb on the PCR reads, yielding one entry per CDR3 protein. The sample lists tens of thousands of distinct CDR3 sequences, about 40% occurring once. For these TCRs, the target antigens are not known. The sequenced sample was CD4+ T cells from blood, cultured in vitro, obtained about 7 months after SARS-CoV-2 vaccination. These receptors originate from a human donor who had recovered from COVID-19.

The chain is built from TRBV7-3 and TRBJ2-2; 9 positions match TRBD1. The CDR3 spans 15 residues. The germline V gene has CDR1 SGHTA and CDR2 FQGTGA. V dropped 0 bases and J dropped 5; count of bases not matched to a gene: 1. CDR3 sequence: CASSLTGQGTGELFF. The CDR3 DNA is TGTGCCAGCAGCTTAACGGGACAGGGAACCGGGGAGCTGTTTTTT.

This clonotype showed up just a few times. This chain uses TRBV6-5 with TRBJ2-5; D not resolved. Trimming took off 2 bases at V and 5 bases at J, with 3 bases between the two ends. This CDR3 contains 11 residues. Germline loops: CDR1 MNHEY, CDR2 SVGAGI. CDR3 in DNA: TGTGCCAGCAGTTACCTGGAGACCCAGTACTTC. Translation: CASSYLETQYF.

The chain couples TRBV10-2 to TRBJ2-5, with 8 bases matching TRBD2. There are 17 residues in the CDR3. The germline gives CDR1 WSHSY, CDR2 SAAADI. With 6 bases clipped from V and 3 bases from J, the junction kept 15 bases outside the gene matches. The CDR3 DNA follows: TGCGCCAGCAGCGGACAGCTTAGCGGGACGGGAGAAGAGACCCAGTACTTC. This sequence encodes CASSGQLSGTGEETQYF.

Only a few counts were recorded for this clonotype. The V call is TRBV15, the J call TRBJ2-7; D possibly corresponds to TRBD1 (5 bases). CDR1 is LNHNV, CDR2 YYDKDF, per germline (reference sequence). Deletions cut 0 bases from V and 2 bases from J, with 11 bases between. This CDR3 has 15 residues. CDR3 residues: CATSRDRSRAYEQYF. The CDR3 DNA reads as TGTGCCACCAGCAGAGATAGGAGCAGGGCCTACGAGCAGTACTTC.

This clonotype showed up just a few times. The chain joins TRBV6-4 to TRBJ2-1; 7 bases align to TRBD1. CDR1 and CDR2 from the germline V gene are MRHNA and SNTAGT. This CDR3 spans 16 amino acids. V shed 5 bases, J shed 6 bases, and the junction held 13 bases outside the gene matches. The CDR3 loop is CASSQRTGVRVNEQFF. The CDR3 DNA sequence: TGTGCCAGCAGTCAGCGGACAGGAGTAAGAGTCAATGAGCAGTTCTTC.

The J gene is TRBJ2-5, the V gene TRBV10-3; TRBD2 aligns across 13 bases. The CDR3 length is 18 residues. Germline V gene data show CDR1 as ENHRY and CDR2 as SYGVKD. V gave up 6 bases and J gave up 3 bases; unmatched junction bases: 13. CDR3 protein: CAISVGTMGTSGKETQYF. CDR3 nucleotides: TGTGCCATCAGCGTCGGGACTATGGGGACTAGCGGGAAAGAGACCCAGTACTTC.

The J gene is TRBJ2-3, the V gene TRBV20-1; 9 positions agree with TRBD2. The ends lost 6 bases at V and 0 bases at J; junction bases unmatched: 13. The CDR3 is 17 residues long. CDR1 and CDR2 from the germline V gene are DFQATT and SNEGSKA (reference sequence). CDR3 bases: TGCAGTGCCGCTCACCCGCGACTAGCGGTTAGCACAGATACGCAGTATTTT. It specifies CSAAHPRLAVSTDTQYF.

The chain couples TRBV4-1 to TRBJ1-5; D ambiguous. This CDR3 spans 14 amino acids. CDR1 is MGHRA and CDR2 is YSYEKL in the germline V gene. V was cut by 5 bases and J by 4 bases, with 12 bases left in between. The CDR3 sequence is CASSYRETNQPQHF. The CDR3 nucleotides read TGCGCCAGCAGCTACCGGGAAACGAATCAGCCCCAGCATTTT.

In nucleotides, the CDR3 is TGTGCCAGCAGTGACGACAGGGGTCGGGAGACCCAGTACTTC. Its translation is CASSDDRGRETQYF. V gene TRBV2 combines with J gene TRBJ2-5; 8 nucleotides agree with TRBD1. Germline CDR1 is SNHLY and CDR2 is FYNNEI. The J segment lost 5 bases and the V segment lost 3 bases, leaving 5 bases of the junction unmatched. The CDR3 length is 14 residues.

This clonotype has only a few counts. The rearrangement uses TRBV18 and TRBJ2-7; D is tentatively TRBD1 or TRBD2 (5 bases each). The germline V and J ends were trimmed by 4 bases and 0 bases, with 13 bases remaining between them. There are 15 residues in the CDR3. The germline CDR1 and CDR2 sequences are KGHSH and LQKENI. CDR3 DNA sequence: TGTGCCAGCTCACTCCGGGACGGAAGCTCCTACGAGCAGTACTTC. Translating gives CASSLRDGSSYEQYF.

The chain links TRBV15 to TRBJ1-5; no reliable D call. The V end was cut by 1 base, the J end by 6 bases, with 7 bases between. CDR3 length: 13 residues. In germline, CDR1 is LNHNV, CDR2 YYDKDF (reference sequence). The CDR3 sequence is CATSRGLRQPQHF. CDR3 coding DNA: TGTGCCACCAGCAGAGGACTTCGTCAGCCCCAGCATTTT.

This clonotype appeared a few times. The chain employs TRBV4-3 and TRBJ2-1; D tentatively reads TRBD1 or TRBD2 (5 bases each). Germline values: CDR1 LGHNA, CDR2 YSLEER. Deletions cut 3 bases from V and 9 bases from J, with 15 bases between. The CDR3 loop spans 14 amino acids. CDR3 coding DNA: TGCGCCAGCAGCCACCCAGAGAGGGGCGGTGAGCAGTTCTTC. Encoded protein: CASSHPERGGEQFF.

This sequence joins TRBV27 and TRBJ2-5; D may correspond to TRBD1 or TRBD2 (5 bases each). The CDR3 loop spans 15 amino acids. The V and J ends lost 6 bases and 2 bases respectively, with 16 bases between them. Germline V gene lookup returns CDR1 MNHEY and CDR2 SMNVEV (reference sequence). Here the CDR3 reads CASSFIGEGQETQYF. CDR3 DNA sequence: TGTGCCAGCAGCTTCATTGGTGAGGGGCAAGAGACCCAGTACTTC.

The chain carries TRBV24-1 and TRBJ2-1, with 8 nucleotides matching TRBD2. CDR1 and CDR2 from the germline V gene are KGHDR and SFDVKD. The junction had 3 bases not matched to a gene; V was cut back by 3 bases and J by 0 bases. This CDR3 region has 16 residues. CDR3 protein: CATSDQSGSSYNEQFF. As DNA, the CDR3 is TGTGCCACCAGTGATCAAAGCGGGAGCTCCTACAATGAGCAGTTCTTC.

J is TRBJ1-5 and V is TRBV5-8; D is perhaps TRBD1 (5 bases). V dropped 4 bases and J dropped 5 bases, with 10 bases sitting between them. Germline V gives CDR1 SGHTS, CDR2 YDEGEE. The CDR3 totals 13 residues. Here the CDR3 DNA reads TGTGCCAGCAGCATAGACAGAGATCAGCCCCAGCATTTT. The encoded protein is CASSIDRDQPQHF.

This clonotype appeared a few times. This sequence joins TRBV20-1 and TRBJ1-1; 7 bases agree with TRBD1. V shed 6 bases, J shed 11 bases, and the junction held 15 bases outside the gene matches. The CDR3 has 13 residues. CDR1 DFQATT and CDR2 SNEGSKA come from the germline V gene (reference sequence). The CDR3 DNA follows: TGCAGTGCCCGCGGGACAGCCCCGTCGGTCGCTTTCTTT. This gives the protein CSARGTAPSVAFF.

The V call is TRBV5-8, the J call TRBJ2-2; D not resolved. CDR3 size: 13 residues. CDR1 and CDR2 (germline): SGHTS, YDEGEE. V was cut by 3 bases and J by 6 bases, with 9 bases left in between. The CDR3 DNA is TGTGCCAGCAGCTCCGGCTCTTCCGGGGAGCTGTTTTTT. This translates into CASSSGSSGELFF.